These T cell receptor beta chains were read from a single sample in a study of blood T cell repertoires in COVID-19. Generated by immunoSEQ multiplex PCR, the TCRdb table keeps only in-frame clones and is missing some. The sample has 200,000 to 300,000 clones; roughly 87% are singletons. Sequenced: peripheral blood. The receptors were gathered from a man in his 60s who had recovered from COVID-19. Each CDR3 is given without its conserved first and last residue. Size tells how often a clone was seen (once, few, many) or the class of an expanded clone, and some rows leave it out.

size	V	J	CDR3
NA	TRBV18	TRBJ1-1	ASWGVAAEAF
NA	TRBV9	TRBJ2-7	ASSRDRYEQY
NA	TRBV11-2	TRBJ2-5	ASSLADRVRETQY
once	TRBV10-1	TRBJ1-6	ASSGGNSYNSPLH
NA	TRBV6-5	TRBJ2-1	ASNRPRDYNEQF
NA	TRBV10-3	TRBJ2-1	AINQGVLSNEQF
few	TRBV6-5	TRBJ1-1	ASSPGTVNTEAF
NA	TRBV6-6	TRBJ1-2	ASSDRSFGYT
NA	TRBV5-4	TRBJ2-3	ASSQIAGVSTDTQY
NA	TRBV5-4	TRBJ2-3	ASSFGQGSTDTQY
NA	TRBV28	TRBJ1-1	ASSEDSLNTEAF
NA	TRBV6-5	TRBJ1-6	AARGPGGSPLH
medium-sized	TRBV6-5	TRBJ2-7	ASSYGANQYEQY
NA	TRBV27	TRBJ1-6	ASSPDRYNSPLH
NA	TRBV6-1	TRBJ2-7	ASSEAWTGSSYEQY
NA	TRBV28	TRBJ2-7	ASRRGNYEQY
NA	TRBV5-4	TRBJ1-1	ASSLIMNTEAF
NA	TRBV24-1	TRBJ2-2	ATGGQKGPGELF
NA	TRBV5-8	TRBJ1-5	ASRIGGGFGNQPQH
NA	TRBV12-5	TRBJ2-1	ASGLVHDGGLAGHNEQF
NA	TRBV5-1	TRBJ2-5	ASSLGQVLQETQY
NA	TRBV30	TRBJ1-6	ALRQGSGSPLH